This note documents a single TCR beta chain sequence. Its antigen is not identified. This sample stems from a study of metastatic and nonmetastatic thyroid tumors. About the research overall: The study looked at repertoires side by side in blood and in tumor or nodule tissue from malignant and benign thyroid patients.

None of the patients had undergone any treatment ahead of thyroid surgery. TCRdb reprocessed the PCR reads using MiXCR. This sample yields about 53,000 clones, of which 20% are seen a single time; around 4% belongs to the top ten. Study-level points and caveats: Reportedly, malignant thyroid tumors had significantly higher TCR beta diversity than benign nodules, in blood and tumor.

CDR3 length: 16 amino acids. V lost 2 bases, J lost 5 bases, and 7 bases stayed unmatched. Germline V gene data show CDR1 as KGHDR and CDR2 as SFDVKD. Input material: blood. The sequence came from a female donor with papillary thyroid cancer or a benign thyroid nodule (not recorded which). Some clones in this sample may be carry-over from other donors' samples. This rearrangement joins TRBV24-1 to TRBJ2-3, with 9 nucleotides matching TRBD1. CDR3 amino acids: CATSDSNRGPEDTQYF. The CDR3 DNA reads TGTGCCACCAGTGATTCAAACAGGGGGCCCGAAGATACGCAGTATTTT.